One sample yielded the 18 T cell receptor beta chains listed below, sequenced in a study of cytomegalovirus exposure and HLA in healthy donors. Use of 60 Vbeta and 13 Jbeta primers characterized the PCR. Sequencing was performed with immunoSEQ multiplex PCR; in TCRdb, only in-frame clones are kept and a portion is missing. The data show 150,000 to 190,000 clones, 75% seen once. The sample taken for sequencing was PBMCs. The receptors were sampled from a man aged 18-30 years in good health and CMV-seronegative.

The rearrangement joins TRBV27 to TRBJ1-1, with D possibly TRBD1 on 5 matching bases. V lost 0 bases, J lost 5 bases, and 19 bases lay in between. Looked up from germline, CDR1 is MNHEY and CDR2 is SMNVEV (reference sequence). The CDR3 length is 17 residues. The CDR3 nucleotides read TGTGCCAGCAGTTTATCTACGGTCGTGGCAGGGCGAACTGAAGCTTTCTTT. It codes for CASSLSTVVAGRTEAFF.

The V call is TRBV10-3, the J call TRBJ1-4; D unclear. CDR1 ENHRY and CDR2 SYGVKD come from the germline V gene. This CDR3 comprises 14 residues. V lost 0 bases, J lost 8 bases, and 10 bases lay in between. In nucleotides, the CDR3 is TGTGCCATCAGTGAGTCGGGCAGAGAGGAAAAACTGTTTTTT. Protein product: CAISESGREEKLFF.

V and J are TRBV4-1 and TRBJ1-4; maybe TRBD1 (5 bases). Trimming cost V 1 base and J 6 bases, with 15 bases left between them. From germline, CDR1 is MGHRA and CDR2 YSYEKL. The CDR3 covers 16 residues. The CDR3 is CASSQVGLEFYEKLFF. The CDR3 DNA follows: TGCGCCAGCAGCCAAGTGGGGCTCGAATTTTATGAAAAACTGTTTTTT.

This chain uses TRBV6-5 with TRBJ2-1; 7 nucleotides agree with TRBD2. Germline-derived CDR1 and CDR2 are MNHEY and SVGAGI. V shed 0 bases, J shed 4 bases, and the junction held 3 bases outside the gene matches. There are 15 residues in the CDR3. CDR3 loop: CASSYSPGGYNEQFF. The DNA for the CDR3 is TGTGCCAGCAGTTACTCTCCCGGGGGGTACAATGAGCAGTTCTTC.

The chain has TRBV18 and TRBJ2-5, with D perhaps TRBD2 (6 bases). The closer fit of TRBJ2-7 to the DNA end suggests the J call may be wrong. This CDR3 is built from 14 residues. The germline V gene encodes CDR1 KGHSH and CDR2 LQKENI. CDR3 DNA: TGTGCCAGCTCACCGAGTGCGGGGTCCCACGAGCAGTACTTC. This codes for CASSPSAGSHEQYF.

The V gene is TRBV5-4, the J gene TRBJ2-5, with a tentative D call TRBD2 (6 bases). Germline loops: CDR1 SGHNT, CDR2 YYREEE (reference sequence). Trimming shortened V by 0 bases and J by 5 bases, and 17 bases separated the two germline ends. The CDR3 extends over 16 amino acids. CDR3 protein: CASSLGATGARETQYF. CDR3 sequence (DNA): TGTGCCAGCAGCTTGGGTGCGACGGGAGCAAGGGAGACCCAGTACTTC.

This clone has just a few counts. V is TRBV6-1 and J is TRBJ1-5, with unresolved D. The CDR3 spans 13 residues. Germline V CDR1 and CDR2: MNHNS, SASEGT. Trimming pared 5 bases from V and 4 bases from J, leaving 9 bases between. The CDR3 protein is CASSKDFNQPQHF. In DNA form, the CDR3 reads TGTGCCAGCAGTAAGGACTTTAATCAGCCCCAGCATTTT.

The V call is TRBV30, the J call TRBJ2-3; 8 bases agree with TRBD2. Germline-derived CDR1 and CDR2 are GTSNPN and SVGIG (reference sequence). This CDR3 region has 13 residues. The CDR3 loop is CAESPSGTDTQYF. Written as DNA, the CDR3 is TGTGCTGAGAGCCCTAGCGGGACAGATACGCAGTATTTT.

This clone turned up a few times. The chain uses TRBV10-3 and TRBJ2-1; 9 positions match TRBD1. Germline CDR1 is ENHRY and CDR2 is SYGVKD. This CDR3 spans 14 amino acids. Trimming at V came to 8 bases and at J to 7 bases, leaving 9 bases not matched to a gene. This CDR3 reads CAIGSGTGRNEQFF. For the CDR3, the DNA is TGTGCCATCGGCTCCGGGACAGGGAGGAATGAGCAGTTCTTC.

This rearrangement joins TRBV14 to TRBJ1-1; maybe TRBD1 (5 bases). The V end lost 2 bases, the J end lost 5 bases, and 12 bases lay between the germline ends. This CDR3 is 14 amino acids long. Germline loops: CDR1 SGHDN, CDR2 FVKESK. CDR3 loop: CASSQPGAWTEAFF. CDR3 bases: TGTGCCAGCAGCCAACCTGGGGCTTGGACTGAAGCTTTCTTT.

CDR3 bases: TGTGCCAGCAGTTTGTTCCCCGGGACTGGAGAGACCCAGTACTTC. This translates into CASSLFPGTGETQYF. The V call is TRBV6-5, the J call TRBJ2-5; possibly TRBD2 for D (6 bases). This CDR3 is built from 15 residues. Trimming left V 4 bases short and J 4 bases short, with 16 bases between. Germline V lookup: CDR1 MNHEY, CDR2 SVGAGI.

The chain employs TRBV19 and TRBJ2-7; TRBD1 agrees at 8 bases. Germline CDR1 LNHDA, CDR2 SQIVND (reference sequence). Unmatched junction bases numbered 4, after V lost 6 bases and J lost 6 bases. The CDR3 length is 12 residues. The CDR3 coding sequence is TGTGCCAGTAGCACCACAGGGGGCGAGCAGTACTTC. Protein product: CASSTTGGEQYF.

The rearrangement links TRBV5-4 to TRBJ2-1; the match to TRBD2 covers 13 bases. CDR1 is SGHNT, CDR2 YYREEE, per germline (reference sequence). The CDR3 covers 17 residues. V lost 4 bases, J lost 6 bases, and 10 bases stayed unmatched. Here the CDR3 DNA reads TGTGCCAGCAGCCCCGGACTAGCGGGAGTAGTTGGCAATGAGCAGTTCTTC. Its protein product is CASSPGLAGVVGNEQFF.

The CDR3 DNA is TGTGCCAGCAGTGCGGGGAATCAGCCCCAGCATTTT. Its protein is CASSAGNQPQHF. V and J are TRBV25-1 and TRBJ1-5; D is ambiguous. V was cut by 4 bases and J by 4 bases, with 5 bases left in between. Germline-derived CDR1 and CDR2 are MGHDK and SYGVNS. The CDR3 extends over 12 amino acids.

The genes are TRBV6-1 and TRBJ2-7, with TRBD1 identical over 11 bases. Per germline, CDR1 MNHNS and CDR2 SASEGT. This CDR3 spans 15 amino acids. V shed 1 base and J 4 bases; nucleotides not matched to a gene: 3. The CDR3 DNA reads TGTGCCAGCAGTGAAGGGGACAGGGGGGTGTACGAGCAGTACTTC. Its translation is CASSEGDRGVYEQYF.

V usage is TRBV5-1 and J usage is TRBJ2-2; tentatively, D is TRBD2 (5 bases). The CDR3 has 13 amino acids. V lost 4 bases, J lost 4 bases, and 8 bases lay in between. The germline CDR1 and CDR2 sequences are SGHRS and YFSETQ. The CDR3 coding sequence is TGCGCCAGCAGCCCCGGGGTCACCGGGGAGCTGTTTTTT. This sequence encodes CASSPGVTGELFF.

The chain recombines TRBV5-1 with TRBJ1-2, with D perhaps TRBD1 (5 bases). The CDR3 length is 17 residues. Per the germline V gene, CDR1 is SGHRS and CDR2 is YFSETQ. V was cut by 3 bases and J by 8 bases, with 26 bases left in between. In DNA, the CDR3 is TGCGCCAGCAGCTATCATTTGCTCAGGGACTCTTACTGGGGCTACACCTTC. As protein: CASSYHLLRDSYWGYTF.

The rearrangement joins TRBV9 to TRBJ2-7; TRBD1 might be the D (6 bases). Germline V lookup: CDR1 SGDLS, CDR2 YYNGEE. The CDR3 extends over 14 amino acids. Between the trimmed V and J ends, which lost 0 bases and 0 bases, there was a span of 7 bases. The CDR3 sequence: CASSVVDSSYEQYF. The CDR3 DNA sequence: TGTGCCAGCAGCGTAGTGGACAGCTCCTACGAGCAGTACTTC.